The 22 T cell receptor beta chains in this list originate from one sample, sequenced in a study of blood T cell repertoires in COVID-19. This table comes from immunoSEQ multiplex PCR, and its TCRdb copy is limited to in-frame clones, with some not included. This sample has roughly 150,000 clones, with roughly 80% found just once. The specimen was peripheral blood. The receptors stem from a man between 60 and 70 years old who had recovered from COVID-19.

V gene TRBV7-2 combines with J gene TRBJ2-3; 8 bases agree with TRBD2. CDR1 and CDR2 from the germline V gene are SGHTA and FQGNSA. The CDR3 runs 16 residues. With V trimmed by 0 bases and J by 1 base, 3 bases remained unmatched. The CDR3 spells CASSLAAGAGTDTQYF. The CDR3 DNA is TGTGCCAGCAGCTTAGCAGCGGGAGCTGGCACAGATACGCAGTATTTT.

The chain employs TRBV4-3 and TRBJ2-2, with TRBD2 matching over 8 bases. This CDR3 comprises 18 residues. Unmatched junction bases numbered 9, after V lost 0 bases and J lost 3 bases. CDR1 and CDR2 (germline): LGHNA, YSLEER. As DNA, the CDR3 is TGCGCCAGCAGCCAAGAGGTAAACGGGAGGGCCGACACCGGGGAGCTGTTTTTT. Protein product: CASSQEVNGRADTGELFF.

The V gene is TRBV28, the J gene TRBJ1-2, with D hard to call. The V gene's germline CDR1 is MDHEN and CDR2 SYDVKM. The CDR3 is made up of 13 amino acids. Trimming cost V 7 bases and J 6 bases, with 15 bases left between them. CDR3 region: CASTKLRVDGYTF. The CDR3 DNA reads TGTGCCAGCACCAAATTGAGGGTGGATGGCTACACCTTC.

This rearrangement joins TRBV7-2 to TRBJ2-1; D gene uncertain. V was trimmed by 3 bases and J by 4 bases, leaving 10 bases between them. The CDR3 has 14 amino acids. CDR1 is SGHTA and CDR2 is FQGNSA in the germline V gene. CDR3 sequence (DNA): TGTGCCAGCAGCTTCAGAGACTTATACAATGAGCAGTTCTTC. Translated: CASSFRDLYNEQFF.

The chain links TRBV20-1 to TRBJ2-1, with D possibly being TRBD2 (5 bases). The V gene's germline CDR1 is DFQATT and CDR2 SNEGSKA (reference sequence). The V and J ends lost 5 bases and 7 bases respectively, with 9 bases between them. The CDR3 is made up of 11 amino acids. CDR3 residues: CSAGGWNEQFF. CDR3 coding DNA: TGCAGTGCTGGCGGGTGGAATGAGCAGTTCTTC.

The CDR3 coding sequence is TGTGCCAGCAGTTTATGGGCGGGGAACACTGAAGCTTTCTTT. The encoded protein is CASSLWAGNTEAFF. This sequence joins TRBV27 and TRBJ1-1; D is uncertain. CDR1 and CDR2 (germline): MNHEY, SMNVEV (reference sequence). This CDR3 spans 14 amino acids. V shed 1 base and J shed 1 base, with 7 bases lying between them.

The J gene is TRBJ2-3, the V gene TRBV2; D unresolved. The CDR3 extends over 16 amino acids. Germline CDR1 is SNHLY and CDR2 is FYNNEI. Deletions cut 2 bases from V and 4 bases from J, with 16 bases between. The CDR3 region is CASSEFGYSSPDTQYF. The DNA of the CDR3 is TGTGCCAGCAGTGAATTCGGTTACTCCTCCCCAGATACGCAGTATTTT.

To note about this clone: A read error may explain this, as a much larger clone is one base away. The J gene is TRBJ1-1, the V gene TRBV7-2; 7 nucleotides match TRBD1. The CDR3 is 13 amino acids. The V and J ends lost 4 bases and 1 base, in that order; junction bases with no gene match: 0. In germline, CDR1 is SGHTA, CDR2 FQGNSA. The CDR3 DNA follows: TGTGCCAGCAGCTGGACAGGGAACACTGAAGCTTTCTTT. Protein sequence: CASSWTGNTEAFF.

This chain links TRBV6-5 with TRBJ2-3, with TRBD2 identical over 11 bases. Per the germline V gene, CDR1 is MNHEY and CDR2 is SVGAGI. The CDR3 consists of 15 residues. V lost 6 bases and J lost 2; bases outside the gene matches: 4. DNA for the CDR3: TGTGCCAGCAGACTAGCGGGGGACAACACAGATACGCAGTATTTT. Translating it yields CASRLAGDNTDTQYF.

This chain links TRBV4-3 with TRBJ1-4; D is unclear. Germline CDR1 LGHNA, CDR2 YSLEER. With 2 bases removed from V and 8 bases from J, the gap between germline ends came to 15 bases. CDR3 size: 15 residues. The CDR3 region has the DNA TGCGCCAGCAGCCAACGGAGTGGATATGGGGAAAAACTGTTTTTT. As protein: CASSQRSGYGEKLFF.

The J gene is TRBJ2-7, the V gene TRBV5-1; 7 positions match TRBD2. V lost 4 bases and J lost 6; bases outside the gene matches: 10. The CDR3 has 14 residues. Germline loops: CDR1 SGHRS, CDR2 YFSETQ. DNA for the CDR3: TGCGCCAGCAGCCCGCACTTTACGGGAGGCGAGCAGTACTTC. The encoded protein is CASSPHFTGGEQYF.

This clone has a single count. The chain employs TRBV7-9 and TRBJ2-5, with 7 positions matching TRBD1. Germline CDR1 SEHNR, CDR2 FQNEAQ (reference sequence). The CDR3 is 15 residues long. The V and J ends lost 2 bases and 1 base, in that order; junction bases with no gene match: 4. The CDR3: CASSLPGTVQETQYF. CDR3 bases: TGTGCCAGCAGCTTACCCGGGACAGTCCAAGAGACCCAGTACTTC.

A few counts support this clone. The CDR3 is CASRRDSFTTNEKLFF. Here the CDR3 DNA reads TGTGCCAGTAGGCGGGACAGTTTCACAACTAATGAAAAACTGTTTTTT. The chain joins TRBV19 to TRBJ1-4; TRBD1 agrees at 7 bases. Germline-derived CDR1 and CDR2 are LNHDA and SQIVND (reference sequence). The CDR3 loop spans 16 amino acids. Losses at the gene ends were 6 bases for V and 0 bases for J; bases not matched to a gene: 7.

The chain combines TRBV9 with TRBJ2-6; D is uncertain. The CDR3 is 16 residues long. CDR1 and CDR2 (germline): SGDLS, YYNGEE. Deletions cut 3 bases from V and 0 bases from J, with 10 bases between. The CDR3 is CASSAHLGSGANVLTF. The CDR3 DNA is TGTGCCAGCAGCGCCCATCTAGGCTCTGGGGCCAACGTCCTGACTTTC.

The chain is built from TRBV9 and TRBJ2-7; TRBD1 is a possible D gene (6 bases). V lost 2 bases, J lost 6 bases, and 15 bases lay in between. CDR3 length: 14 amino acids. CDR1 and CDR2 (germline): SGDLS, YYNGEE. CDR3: CASSVGHATGEQYF. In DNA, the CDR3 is TGTGCCAGCAGCGTGGGACACGCTACGGGCGAGCAGTACTTC.

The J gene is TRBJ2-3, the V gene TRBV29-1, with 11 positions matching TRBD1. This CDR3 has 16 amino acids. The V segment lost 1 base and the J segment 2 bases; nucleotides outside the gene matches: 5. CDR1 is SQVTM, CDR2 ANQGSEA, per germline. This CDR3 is CSVEGGQGESTDTQYF. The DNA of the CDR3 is TGCAGCGTTGAAGGGGGACAGGGGGAGTCCACAGATACGCAGTATTTT.

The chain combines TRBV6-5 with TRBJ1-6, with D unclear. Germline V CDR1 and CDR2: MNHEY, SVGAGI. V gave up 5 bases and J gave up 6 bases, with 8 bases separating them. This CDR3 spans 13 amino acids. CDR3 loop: CASSTERNSPLHF. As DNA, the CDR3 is TGTGCCAGCAGTACGGAGCGTAATTCACCCCTCCACTTT.

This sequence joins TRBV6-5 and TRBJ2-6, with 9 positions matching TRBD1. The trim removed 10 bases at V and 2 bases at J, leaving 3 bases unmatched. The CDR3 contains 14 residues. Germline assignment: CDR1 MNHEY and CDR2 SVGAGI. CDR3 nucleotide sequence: TGTGCCACCGGACAGGGGCCTGGGGCCAACGTCCTGACTTTC. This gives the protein CATGQGPGANVLTF.

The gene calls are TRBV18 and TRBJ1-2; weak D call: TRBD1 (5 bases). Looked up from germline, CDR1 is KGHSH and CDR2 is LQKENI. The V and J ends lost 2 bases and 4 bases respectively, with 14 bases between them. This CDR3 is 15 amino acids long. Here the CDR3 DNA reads TGTGCCAGCTCACCAGCGGGGATCGACAGCTATGGCTACACCTTC. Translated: CASSPAGIDSYGYTF.

The CDR3 DNA reads as TGTGCCAGCAGCTTGGTTAGCGGGAGGTCCGGGGAGCTGTTTTTT. The encoded protein is CASSLVSGRSGELFF. V gene TRBV7-9 combines with J gene TRBJ2-2, with 10 bases fitting TRBD2. Germline trimming cut 3 bases from V and 6 bases from J; bases unmatched to any gene: 4. The CDR3 has 15 amino acids. Germline-derived CDR1 and CDR2 are SEHNR and FQNEAQ (reference sequence).

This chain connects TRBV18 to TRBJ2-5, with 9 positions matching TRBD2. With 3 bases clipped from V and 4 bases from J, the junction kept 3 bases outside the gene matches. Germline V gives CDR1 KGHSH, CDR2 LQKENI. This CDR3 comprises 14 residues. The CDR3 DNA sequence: TGTGCCAGCTCACCTGGGACTAGCAGAGAGACCCAGTACTTC. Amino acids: CASSPGTSRETQYF.

CDR3 sequence: CASSGNVQGYEQFF. The CDR3 DNA is TGTGCCAGCAGCGGAAATGTACAGGGGTATGAGCAGTTCTTC. The chain employs TRBV6-5 and TRBJ2-1, with TRBD1 matching 7 bases. Germline CDR1 is MNHEY and CDR2 is SVGAGI. With 6 bases clipped from V and 8 bases from J, the junction kept 10 bases outside the gene matches. This CDR3 comprises 14 residues.